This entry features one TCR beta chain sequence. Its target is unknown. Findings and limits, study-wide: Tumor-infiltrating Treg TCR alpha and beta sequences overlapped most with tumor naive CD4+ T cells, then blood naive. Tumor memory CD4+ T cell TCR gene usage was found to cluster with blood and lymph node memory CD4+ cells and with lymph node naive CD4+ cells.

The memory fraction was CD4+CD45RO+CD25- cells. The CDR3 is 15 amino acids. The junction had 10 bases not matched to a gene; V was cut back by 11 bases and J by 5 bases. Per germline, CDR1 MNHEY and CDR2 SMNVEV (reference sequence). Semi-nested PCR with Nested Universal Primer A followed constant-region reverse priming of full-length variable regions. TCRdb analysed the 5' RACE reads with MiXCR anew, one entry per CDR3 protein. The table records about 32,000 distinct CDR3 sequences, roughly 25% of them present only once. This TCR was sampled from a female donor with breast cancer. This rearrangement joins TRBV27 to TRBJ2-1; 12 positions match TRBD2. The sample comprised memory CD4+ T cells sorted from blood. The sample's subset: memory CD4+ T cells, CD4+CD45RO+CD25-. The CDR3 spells CAGTWGTSGHNEQFF. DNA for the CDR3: TGTGCCGGCACCTGGGGGACTAGCGGGCACAATGAGCAGTTCTTC.